These 19 T cell receptor beta chains were sequenced from one sample in a study of T cells after posttransplantation cyclophosphamide. The data were produced by immunoSEQ multiplex PCR, yet TCRdb's version contains in-frame clones alone and is incomplete. The sample shows 40,000 to 60,000 clones, none of them appearing just once. Sequencing was carried out using PBMCs. Source of these receptors: a middle-aged man in good health, CMV-negative, and a related stem cell transplant donor.

There are many counts of this clone. This sequence joins TRBV25-1 and TRBJ2-7, with D unresolved. V lost 0 bases to trimming and J lost 2 bases, with 20 bases between them. The CDR3 spans 18 residues. In germline, CDR1 is MGHDK, CDR2 SYGVNS. As DNA, the CDR3 is TGTGCCAGCAGTGAATATGCGACAATTAACAGACGACCCTACGAGCAGTACTTC. Protein product: CASSEYATINRRPYEQYF.

The table lists this clone with many counts. The V and J genes are TRBV5-1 and TRBJ2-5; TRBD2 matches 12 bases. V lost 3 bases, J lost 5 bases, and 8 bases stayed unmatched. The length of the CDR3 is 16 residues. Per the germline V gene, CDR1 is SGHRS and CDR2 is YFSETQ. The CDR3 sequence is CASSYSTSGRPETQYF. CDR3 bases: TGCGCCAGCAGCTACTCAACTAGCGGGAGGCCGGAGACCCAGTACTTC.

This clone has more than one count but fewer than ten. This chain links TRBV7-9 with TRBJ1-6, with D perhaps matching TRBD1 (5 bases). Germline V gene lookup returns CDR1 SEHNR and CDR2 FQNEAQ (reference sequence). V was clipped by 4 bases and J by 9 bases, with 16 bases between them. The CDR3 covers 15 residues. The CDR3 coding sequence is TGTGCCAGCAGCTCAGAACCTGAGCAGGGTTCACCCCTCCACTTT. This gives the protein CASSSEPEQGSPLHF.

This clone was found many times. The chain's CDR3 is CASSPSGGENTEAFF. CDR3 DNA sequence: TGCGCCAGCAGCCCCTCTGGGGGGGAGAACACTGAAGCTTTCTTT. The chain links TRBV5-1 to TRBJ1-1, with D possibly matching TRBD1 (5 bases). Germline CDR1 is SGHRS and CDR2 is YFSETQ. V was clipped by 4 bases and J by 1 base, with 14 bases between them. The CDR3 loop spans 15 amino acids.

This clone came up many times. The chain is built from TRBV11-3 and TRBJ2-6; weak D call: TRBD2 (6 bases). Trimming removed 5 bases at V and 0 bases at J, with 11 bases between. Germline V gene data show CDR1 as SGHNT and CDR2 as YENEEA. The CDR3 extends over 16 amino acids. The CDR3 is CASSRSGDSGANVLTF. The CDR3 bases are TGTGCCAGCAGCCGTAGCGGAGACTCTGGGGCCAACGTCCTGACTTTC.

In this sample, this clone turned up many times. The chain links TRBV27 to TRBJ2-1; 12 nucleotides agree with TRBD1. CDR3 length: 15 residues. Germline CDR1 is MNHEY and CDR2 is SMNVEV (reference sequence). V was clipped by 6 bases and J by 4 bases; unmatched bases: 4. CDR3 residues: CASRGQGARYNEQFF. CDR3 coding DNA: TGTGCCAGCAGGGGACAGGGGGCGCGATACAATGAGCAGTTCTTC.

This clone has ten or more counts. The genes are TRBV9 and TRBJ1-4; D is possibly TRBD1 (6 bases). Trimming took off 0 bases at V and 0 bases at J, with 12 bases between the two ends. Germline values: CDR1 SGDLS, CDR2 YYNGEE. The CDR3 has 17 residues. The chain's CDR3 is CASSVAAGAATNEKLFF. CDR3 DNA: TGTGCCAGCAGCGTAGCTGCAGGGGCCGCAACTAATGAAAAACTGTTTTTT. The full variable domain, with the rest looked up from reference TRBV9 and TRBJ1-4, is DSGVTQTPKHLITATGQRVTLRCSPRSGDLSVYWYQQSLDQGLQFLIQYYNGEERAKGNILERFSAQQFPDLHSELNLSSLELGDSALYFCASSVAAGAATNEKLFFGSGTQLSVL.

This clone showed up many times. In nucleotides, the CDR3 is TGTGCCAGCAAATCAGGTCATAGCTCCTACAATGAGCAGTTCTTC. This codes for CASKSGHSSYNEQFF. The V call is TRBV2, the J call TRBJ2-1, with D unclear. Trimming pared 7 bases from V and 0 bases from J, leaving 13 bases between. The CDR3 is made up of 15 amino acids. Germline values: CDR1 SNHLY, CDR2 FYNNEI.

This clone was seen ten or more times. This chain connects TRBV10-1 to TRBJ2-7; D is unresolved. The CDR3 loop spans 11 amino acids. Germline V gives CDR1 WNHNN, CDR2 SYGVQD (reference sequence). Trimming removed 6 bases from V and 5 bases from J, with 8 bases in between. In DNA form, the CDR3 reads TGCGCCAGCAGCCTGGGCGACGAGCAGTACTTC. This codes for CASSLGDEQYF.

The chain links TRBV5-5 to TRBJ2-7; TRBD2 agrees at 11 bases. This CDR3 is built from 15 residues. Trimming removed 3 bases from V and 3 bases from J; junction bases left unmatched: 5. Germline V CDR1 and CDR2: SGHKS, YYEKEE (reference sequence). As DNA, the CDR3 is TGTGCCAGCAGCTATGGCGGGACTAGCGGCTACGAGCAGTACTTC. This gives the protein CASSYGGTSGYEQYF. The full variable domain, in which reference TRBV5-5 and TRBJ2-7 provide the parts outside the CDR3, is DAGVTQSPTHLIKTRGQQVTLRCSPISGHKSVSWYQQVLGQGPQFIFQYYEKEERGRGNFPDRFSARQFPNYSSELNVNALLLGDSALYLCASSYGGTSGYEQYFGPGTRLTVT.

This clone was detected a few times. The chain recombines TRBV27 with TRBJ2-5; tentatively, D is TRBD1 (5 bases). Trimming removed 3 bases from V and 11 bases from J, with 22 bases in between. Germline loops: CDR1 MNHEY, CDR2 SMNVEV (reference sequence). CDR3 length: 15 amino acids. In DNA form, the CDR3 reads TGTGCCAGCAGTTTCAATCAGGGCGGTATAGGAGAGCAGTACTTC. Protein sequence: CASSFNQGGIGEQYF.

Many counts were recorded for this clone. This sequence joins TRBV27 and TRBJ1-1, with 7 bases matching TRBD1. V lost 5 bases to trimming and J lost 1 base; unmatched junction nucleotides: 10. CDR1 and CDR2 from the germline V gene are MNHEY and SMNVEV (reference sequence). The CDR3 is 16 amino acids. CDR3: CASSAGQALWNTEAFF. CDR3 nucleotides: TGTGCCAGCAGTGCCGGACAGGCTCTTTGGAACACTGAAGCTTTCTTT.

This clone was seen ten or more times. The V gene is TRBV14, the J gene TRBJ2-7, with 7 bases matching TRBD1. The CDR3 length is 15 residues. The germline CDR1 and CDR2 sequences are SGHDN and FVKESK. J gave up 6 bases and V 0 bases, and 8 bases lay outside the gene matches. Here the CDR3 reads CASSQDAGGASEQYF. The CDR3 bases are TGTGCCAGCAGCCAAGATGCAGGGGGTGCGTCCGAGCAGTACTTC.

This clone was counted ten times or more. The chain combines TRBV5-4 with TRBJ2-7; D not certain. CDR1 is SGHNT and CDR2 is YYREEE in the germline V gene (reference sequence). Trimming left V 0 bases short and J 1 base short, with 5 bases between. This CDR3 spans 13 amino acids. This CDR3 reads CASSLARSYEQYF. The CDR3 DNA reads TGTGCCAGCAGCTTGGCCAGATCCTACGAGCAGTACTTC.

This clone was found many times. CDR3 sequence reads: CASQGVTGELFF. The CDR3 DNA is TGTGCCTCTCAAGGGGTTACCGGGGAGCTGTTTTTT. The V call is TRBV30, the J call TRBJ2-2, with D perhaps matching TRBD1 (5 bases). V was shortened by 7 bases and J by 5 bases, with 11 bases between the two germline ends. The CDR3 totals 12 residues. Per the germline V gene, CDR1 is GTSNPN and CDR2 is SVGIG (reference sequence).

V usage is TRBV6-1 and J usage is TRBJ1-2; D is uncertain. The germline CDR1 and CDR2 sequences are MNHNS and SASEGT. The germline V and J ends were trimmed by 7 bases and 2 bases, with 8 bases remaining between them. The CDR3 covers 12 residues. The CDR3 sequence is CASMTGNYGYTF. DNA for the CDR3: TGTGCCAGCATGACGGGGAACTATGGCTACACCTTC.

This clone was seen repeatedly, ten times or more. V gene TRBV11-2 combines with J gene TRBJ2-1; TRBD2 aligns across 7 bases. The CDR3 spans 13 residues. CDR1 is SGHAT and CDR2 is FQNNGV in the germline V gene. After removal of 5 bases from V and 5 bases from J, the junction contained 3 bases not matched to a gene. The CDR3 nucleotides are TGTGCCAGCAGCGCGGGACTAAACAATGAGCAGTTCTTC. Translation gives CASSAGLNNEQFF.

This clone was recorded many times. The chain recombines TRBV15 with TRBJ2-7, with 12 positions matching TRBD2. The CDR3 sequence is 15 residues long. J gave up 7 bases and V 5 bases, and 9 bases lay outside the gene matches. Germline CDR1 is LNHNV and CDR2 is YYDKDF (reference sequence). The CDR3 sequence: CATSGRLAGVGEQYF. CDR3 DNA sequence: TGTGCCACCAGCGGCAGACTAGCGGGAGTAGGAGAGCAGTACTTC.

This clone was recorded many times. This chain uses TRBV28 with TRBJ1-1; the D is unclear. Trimming took 4 bases from V and 5 from J, leaving 17 bases between them. CDR1 and CDR2 (germline): MDHEN, SYDVKM. The CDR3 spans 15 residues. The CDR3 loop reads CASSSLGRGGTEAFF. The CDR3 region has the DNA TGTGCCAGCAGTTCCCTTGGACGGGGTGGGACTGAAGCTTTCTTT.